The 13 T cell receptor beta chains below come from one sample, sequenced in a study of T cells in Graves' hyperthyroidism and ophthalmopathy. The investigators amplified TCR beta CDR3 regions from RNA transcripts. HTBI primers were used for first-round RT-PCR of the TCR CDR3. TCRdb analysed the multiplex PCR reads with MiXCR anew, one entry per CDR3 protein. The profile shows a few hundred thousand distinct CDR3 sequences, around 19% of them singletons. Sequencing used blood. These receptors originate from a middle-aged man with Graves' ophthalmopathy.

This clonotype showed up just a few times. The chain couples TRBV5-1 to TRBJ2-1, with D tentatively TRBD2 (6 bases). Germline V gives CDR1 SGHRS, CDR2 YFSETQ. The CDR3 consists of 14 residues. V was cut by 4 bases and J by 0 bases, with 8 bases left in between. In nucleotides, the CDR3 is TGCGCCAGCAGCGGGGGGAGCTCCTACAATGAGCAGTTCTTC. It encodes CASSGGSSYNEQFF.

As DNA, the CDR3 is TGCGCCAGCAGTTCCTCGACTGCTAAAGAGACCCAGTACTTC. Protein product: CASSSSTAKETQYF. V usage is TRBV10-2 and J usage is TRBJ2-5; D call uncertain. The V end lost 5 bases, the J end lost 3 bases, and 13 bases lay between the germline ends. The CDR3 consists of 14 residues. Germline loops: CDR1 WSHSY, CDR2 SAAADI.

In its sample, this clonotype was seen a few times. The CDR3 DNA sequence: TGCAGTGCTAGAGATCCGCGAGCGGGGCCCCCCTACGAGCAGTACTTC. Its translation is CSARDPRAGPPYEQYF. The rearrangement uses TRBV20-1 and TRBJ2-7; the match to TRBD2 covers 7 bases. The germline V gene encodes CDR1 DFQATT and CDR2 SNEGSKA (reference sequence). V dropped 0 bases and J dropped 2; count of bases not matched to a gene: 10. This CDR3 contains 16 residues.

This clonotype was recorded many times. The chain joins TRBV11-2 to TRBJ2-1; 9 positions match TRBD2. V lost 0 bases and J lost 4; bases outside the gene matches: 10. Per the germline V gene, CDR1 is SGHAT and CDR2 is FQNNGV. This CDR3 region has 18 residues. The CDR3 DNA reads TGTGCCAGCAGCTTAGATGGGCGGGGGCTAGCGGGGTACAATGAGCAGTTCTTC. Its translation: CASSLDGRGLAGYNEQFF.

The genes are TRBV20-1 and TRBJ2-5; D is unresolved. The ends were cut back, 3 bases at V and 2 bases at J, with 10 bases in the middle. The germline V gene has CDR1 DFQATT and CDR2 SNEGSKA (reference sequence). The CDR3 is 13 amino acids. The CDR3 spells CSASARLQETQYF. CDR3 bases: TGCAGTGCTAGCGCGCGGCTTCAAGAGACCCAGTACTTC.

The chain combines TRBV9 with TRBJ2-1; D gene unclear. V lost 3 bases, J lost 3 bases, and 10 bases lay in between. Looked up from germline, CDR1 is SGDLS and CDR2 is YYNGEE. This CDR3 has 14 amino acids. The CDR3 bases are TGTGCCAGCAGCGACGAGGCCGACTACAATGAGCAGTTCTTC. Translated, it gives CASSDEADYNEQFF.

This clonotype appeared many times. V gene TRBV24-1 combines with J gene TRBJ2-5; TRBD1 aligns across 9 bases. CDR3 length: 16 residues. V shed 3 bases and J 5 bases; nucleotides not matched to a gene: 9. Germline V gives CDR1 KGHDR, CDR2 SFDVKD. The CDR3 DNA follows: TGTGCCACCAGTGATGCGACAGGGGGTGCAAGTGAGACCCAGTACTTC. Its protein product is CATSDATGGASETQYF.

This clonotype was found many times. This chain's CDR3 is CASSPPSGVNTEAFF. The CDR3 DNA sequence: TGTGCCAGCTCACCACCGTCGGGGGTGAACACTGAAGCTTTCTTT. The V and J genes are TRBV18 and TRBJ1-1; D is perhaps TRBD1 (5 bases). Trimming shortened V by 0 bases and J by 0 bases, and 8 bases separated the two germline ends. The germline CDR1 and CDR2 sequences are KGHSH and LQKENI. The CDR3 consists of 15 residues.

The chain is built from TRBV2 and TRBJ1-5, with D possibly TRBD1 on 6 matching bases. Trimming cost V 10 bases and J 9 bases, with 19 bases left between them. This CDR3 spans 13 amino acids. The V gene's germline CDR1 is SNHLY and CDR2 FYNNEI. CDR3 residues: CAIREGGGRPQHF. CDR3 coding DNA: TGTGCCATTCGTGAAGGGGGTGGAAGGCCCCAGCATTTT.

In its sample, this clonotype was seen many times. The chain carries TRBV18 and TRBJ2-7; possibly TRBD2 for D (5 bases). Germline V gene sequence: CDR1 KGHSH, CDR2 LQKENI. V shed 5 bases and J shed 5 bases, with 10 bases lying between them. The CDR3 is 12 amino acids. Written as DNA, the CDR3 is TGTGCCAGCTCAAGAGGAGGCCACGAGCAGTACTTC. Protein: CASSRGGHEQYF. Variable domain in full (rest from reference TRBV18 and TRBJ2-7): NAGVMQNPRHLVRRRGQEARLRCSPMKGHSHVYWYRQLPEEGLKFMVYLQKENIIDESGMPKERFSAEFPKEGPSILRIQQVVRGDSAAYFCASSRGGHEQYFGPGTRLTVT.

This clonotype was recorded many times. V usage is TRBV7-3 and J usage is TRBJ2-1, with TRBD2 matching over 13 bases. This CDR3 is 17 amino acids long. CDR1 is SGHTA, CDR2 FQGTGA, per germline. After removal of 5 bases from V and 2 bases from J, the junction contained 6 bases not matched to a gene. The CDR3 protein is CASSPLGTSGAYNEQFF. Written as DNA, the CDR3 is TGTGCCAGCAGCCCCCTCGGGACTAGCGGGGCCTACAATGAGCAGTTCTTC.

The chain combines TRBV9 with TRBJ1-1, with D tentatively TRBD1 (5 bases). Trimming pared 0 bases from V and 3 bases from J, leaving 12 bases between. Germline CDR1 and CDR2: SGDLS and YYNGEE. The CDR3 loop spans 15 amino acids. The CDR3 here is CASSVATVFDTEAFF. As DNA, the CDR3 is TGTGCCAGCAGCGTAGCGACAGTGTTTGACACTGAAGCTTTCTTT.

In its sample, this clonotype was seen a few times. The chain has TRBV20-1 and TRBJ1-1; D uncertain. The CDR3 contains 14 residues. Trimming cost V 0 bases and J 0 bases, with 8 bases left between them. In germline, CDR1 is DFQATT, CDR2 SNEGSKA (reference sequence). CDR3 sequence (DNA): TGCAGTGCTAGAGACTCCCACATGAACACTGAAGCTTTCTTT. Translating gives CSARDSHMNTEAFF.